This entry features one T cell receptor beta chain sequence. Its target antigen remains unknown. No much larger clone is present one base from it, and per-base qualities are unavailable. The data stem from a study of cytomegalovirus exposure and HLA in healthy donors (dated by TCRdb to about 2017). Regarding the study in general: In an earlier analysis of 450 to 750 of the donors, approximately 300 Gb of sequence data and 117 million unique TCR beta sequences from some 170 million T cells were reported. Roughly 300 gigabases of sequencing data and roughly 81 million unique TCR sequences made up an early release that covered approximately 650 HLA-typed donors. The genetic ancestry cluster associated with self-reported Caucasian donors included 70% to 85% of the roughly 390 genotyped donors. The study was designed to test whether signatures of past pathogen exposure could be identified by cataloging public T cell receptors. The study used immunosequencing to profile the T cell repertoires of several hundred subjects and linked those repertoires to cytomegalovirus serostatus. A separate validation cohort of 90 to 150 different subjects was used in addition to the 666-subject first cohort. High-throughput TCR immunosequencing, statistical association of individual TCRs with disease status, and machine learning were combined to predict cytomegalovirus infection status. A later analysis re-analyzed previously published TCR beta repertoires from about 600 donors and added high-resolution HLA genotyping to study TCR occurrence patterns. Rather than drawing on any new phenotypic data, the later analysis identified candidate immune exposures from TCR beta sequences and the way those sequences occurred across donors. In an earlier analysis of a few hundred of the donors, high-throughput TCR beta sequencing was used to judge whether each TCR beta V gene segment behaved as functional or pseudogenic. Alongside the repertoire data, information on donor age, sex, ethnicity and CMV serostatus was compiled. Genome-wide SNP genotypes for about three fifths of the roughly 700 donors were used in a later genetic analysis, which treated that subset as a discovery cohort. Every repertoire in the discovery cohort had been generated on one and the same sequencing platform. Both class I and class II loci were covered by HLA typing, at four-digit resolution. The number of typed donors differed by locus: about 629-640 for A, B, C, DRB1 and DQB1; approximately 520 for DQA1; approximately 600 for DPA1; and 450 to 480 for DPB1. A handful of DR-DQ haplotypes were handled as single units for association and clustering because linkage in the cohort was strong. Across about 380 genotyped donors of the cohort, an average of roughly 200,000 unique TCR beta nucleotide sequences per donor were sequenced, and roughly 20% of those sequences were non-productive.

From the germline V gene, CDR1 is MDHEN and CDR2 is SYDVKM. Between the V and J ends, shortened by 4 bases and 0 bases respectively, the junction contains 16 bases. From the cysteine up to the phenylalanine, the CDR3 has a length of 18 residues. The entry retains the CDR3 DNA only, 54 bases that are in frame from base 1. The library was produced with the immunoSEQ multiplex PCR assay. For the multiplex PCR, a mixture combining 60 forward primers for TCR Vbeta segments and 13 reverse primers for TCR Jbeta segments was used. A multiplex PCR assay on genomic DNA amplified the CDR3 region of rearranged TCR beta genes. The amplified TCR beta libraries were sequenced on the Illumina HiSeq System as 87-base-pair reads. The original pipeline was this. A later analysis counted tens of millions of unique TCR beta chains across the 650 to 700 repertoires, and roughly 10 million of these chains were shared by at least two donors. Raw reads were error-corrected and collapsed into unique sequences with a nearest-neighbor algorithm that merged closely related sequences to remove PCR and sequencing errors. CDR3 sequences were aligned to IMGT reference sequences to assign V, D and J gene segments. For a sequence to be retained, a match of at least six nucleotides to both a V gene segment and a J gene segment was required. A rearrangement was called productive if the CDR3 had no stop codons and remained in frame with V and J, and every other rearrangement was called non-productive. CDR3 was defined according to IMGT convention as the region running from the second conserved V-encoded cysteine to the conserved J-encoded phenylalanine. Sequences without an unambiguous match to a single V gene segment were excluded from the earlier analysis of over 500 of the donors. In an earlier analysis of 450 to 750 of the donors, a V segment was called functional when productive rearrangements were above 56.7%, and segregating when the standard deviation between donors exceeded 5%. To diagnose cytomegalovirus status from the catalog of TCR beta chain sequences, a statistical classification framework was built. V and J gene assignment, in a later analysis, came from comparing TCR nucleotide sequences with IMGT/GENE-DB human TR gene sequences. The TCRdist pipeline was used in a later analysis to assign CDR3 sequences and most-parsimonious VDJ recombination scenarios. In a later analysis, each TCR beta chain was defined by its CDR3 amino acid sequence together with its V-gene family, and reads lacking a unique V-gene family were excluded. To address suspected cross-contamination and a sequencing artifact, a later analysis removed under 600 highly shared, low-generation-probability nucleotide sequences. In a later analysis, a clonal expansion index was calculated for each public chain from normalized within-repertoire ranks of inferred template counts. In a later analysis, generation probabilities were computed using a VDJ recombination model fitted to out-of-frame rearrangements, and the results were checked against IGoR. A later analysis scored TCR-TCR, TCR-HLA and TCR-CMV co-occurrence with hypergeometric tests, applying a repertoire-size bias correction to TCR pairs. To estimate false discovery rates, a later analysis permuted the HLA or CMV assignments 20 times. In a later analysis, co-occurring TCRs were grouped using DBSCAN, with TCRdist sequence similarity added in when clustering inside HLA-allele-positive subsets. Co-occurrence clustering excluded repertoires with fewer than 30,000 or more than 120,000 public chains, plus five with anomalous nucleotide sharing. This immuneACCESS table, as held by TCRdb, lists in-frame sequences with V and J called but not all clones. Of the missing ones, under half trace to an unresolved V gene in checked studies; the others have no known cause. V, J and clone size are taken as reported in that table, and D and trimming were inferred from the DNA itself. For this sample there are fewer than 150,000 clones; over 65% appear just once. Clones ranked in the top ten supply around 1.2% of the sample.

Overall results and qualifications from the work: Correlated functional status among segregating V segments might be attributable to linkage disequilibrium, but an unknown experimental factor could not be ruled out. In a later analysis, several top co-occurrence clusters were reported to appear linked to parvovirus B19, influenza, CMV and Epstein-Barr virus. According to a later analysis, TCR association rates differed among HLA loci, with DRB1 alleles showing the most associated TCRs and HLA-C alleles showing the fewest. The classifier was reported to diagnose cytomegalovirus status with high specificity and sensitivity in both the original cohort and the validation cohort. The cohort was sequenced for TCR beta chains only, and without alpha or paired-chain data the features that could be detected were limited. Because counts were too low, about 17 rarely observed V segments, including chromosome 9 orphons, were excluded from the earlier analysis of 587 of the donors. Most TCR sequences were observed very rarely across donors, whereas some public TCRs were present in many individuals. The sequencing pipeline was judged likely to have produced a cluster of highly shared sequence variants as a technical artifact. Assigning TCR associations to individual alleles was difficult when HLA alleles, especially DR and DQ, strongly co-occurred. Roughly uniform sequencing depth across donors was assumed in presence/absence analyses, although this assumption may not hold. The study gave a list of over 150 TCR beta chains associated with cytomegalovirus. According to a later analysis, most CMV-associated TCR beta chains appeared to be HLA-restricted, and the HLA associations seemed to be driven largely by CMV exposure. In an earlier analysis of several hundred of the donors, most TCR beta V segments were observed in productive rearrangements about 90% or about 30% of the time, broadly matching IMGT annotations. In vitro tests confirmed that a few of the cytomegalovirus-associated TCR beta chains recognize cytomegalovirus antigens. Specific HLA alleles were associated with 15,000 to 20,000 TCR beta sequences at a false discovery rate of 0.05 in a later analysis. The authors suggested that the approach could potentially be extended to other disease states and immunological phenotypes. Compared with the 666-donor mean, donors in an Asian-associated ancestry cluster had fewer N-insertions in productive TCRs, according to a later genetic analysis. In a later genetic analysis, a missense DCLRE1C variant was associated with V-gene and J-gene trimming of TCR beta chains, and the association was replicated in an independent cohort. HLA typing was unavailable for some donors at each locus, so association tests used only the typed subset. Compared with equally common non-associated chains, HLA-associated TCR beta chains in a later analysis were more clonally expanded and had lower generation probabilities. Immune exposure information for the cohort was limited to CMV serostatus. A further reported finding was that TCR beta sequences accurately predicted the HLA-A and HLA-B alleles for most subjects in the first cohort. Some IMGT-functional V segments, including TRBV6-2 and TRBV6-3, could not be told apart with the 87-base-pair reads, so those segments were excluded.

The cohort consisted of 650 to 700 healthy bone marrow donors. All cohort members were sampled while nominally healthy, although unrecorded immune exposures were likely present. The donor was CMV seronegative and was included in the group of about 400 seronegative cohort members. Every donor gave a peripheral blood sample, and the peripheral blood mononuclear cells from that sample were used for TCR beta sequencing. Genomic DNA was extracted from the blood cell samples with the Qiagen DNeasy Blood Extraction Kit. This chain joins TRBV28 to TRBJ1-6; the D gene is unclear. The sample taken for sequencing was PBMCs. The clonotype comes from a man between 45 and 60 years old in good health and CMV-seronegative. The base sequence is TGTGCCAGCAGTTCCGACTCATATTATAGCTCCTATAATTCACCCCTCCACTTT. It specifies CASSSDSYYSSYNSPLHF.